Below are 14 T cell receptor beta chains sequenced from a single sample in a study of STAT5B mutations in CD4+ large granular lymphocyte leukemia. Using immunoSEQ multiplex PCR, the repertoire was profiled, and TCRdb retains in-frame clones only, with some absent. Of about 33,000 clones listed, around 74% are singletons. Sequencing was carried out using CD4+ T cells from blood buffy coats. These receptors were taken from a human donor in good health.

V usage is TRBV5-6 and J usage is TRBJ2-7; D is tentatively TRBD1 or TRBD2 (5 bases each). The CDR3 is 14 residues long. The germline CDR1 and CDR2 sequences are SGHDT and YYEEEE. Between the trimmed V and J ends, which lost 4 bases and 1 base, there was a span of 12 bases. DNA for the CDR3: TGTGCCAGCAGCCCACTGGGACCATCCTACGAGCAGTACTTC. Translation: CASSPLGPSYEQYF.

The CDR3, as DNA: TGTGCCAGCAGCGTAGAGGGAGCCCAACCAGATACGCAGTATTTT. Amino acid sequence: CASSVEGAQPDTQYF. The chain combines TRBV9 with TRBJ2-3; a possible D gene is TRBD2 (5 bases). In germline, CDR1 is SGDLS, CDR2 YYNGEE. CDR3 length equals 15 residues. V was shortened by 0 bases and J by 4 bases, with 12 bases between the two germline ends.

CDR3 nucleotide sequence: TGTGCCAGCAGCCGAAGCCTCTCACCCCTCCACTTT. This codes for CASSRSLSPLHF. The chain combines TRBV6-5 with TRBJ1-6; D unresolved. This CDR3 is built from 12 residues. V lost 6 bases and J lost 10, with 10 bases in between. Germline-derived CDR1 and CDR2 are MNHEY and SVGAGI.

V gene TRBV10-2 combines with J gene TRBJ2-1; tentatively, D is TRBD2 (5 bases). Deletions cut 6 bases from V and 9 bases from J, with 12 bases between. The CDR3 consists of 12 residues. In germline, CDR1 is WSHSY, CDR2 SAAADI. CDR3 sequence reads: CASRAARGEQFF. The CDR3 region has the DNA TGCGCCAGCAGGGCGGCCCGGGGTGAGCAGTTCTTC.

The CDR3 nucleotides read TGTGCCAGCAGCTTGGGGTCTAGCGGGGGGGCGACAGATACGCAGTATTTT. Its protein product is CASSLGSSGGATDTQYF. This chain joins TRBV5-6 and TRBJ2-3; 12 nucleotides match TRBD2. V dropped 0 bases and J dropped 3; count of bases not matched to a gene: 5. The germline gives CDR1 SGHDT, CDR2 YYEEEE. The CDR3 loop spans 17 amino acids.

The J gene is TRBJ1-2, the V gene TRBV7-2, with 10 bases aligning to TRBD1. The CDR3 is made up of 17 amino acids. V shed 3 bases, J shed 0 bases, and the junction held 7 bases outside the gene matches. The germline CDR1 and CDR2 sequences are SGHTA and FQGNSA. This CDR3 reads CASSFDRGRRSNYGYTF. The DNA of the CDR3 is TGTGCCAGCAGCTTCGACAGGGGGCGCAGATCTAACTATGGCTACACCTTC.

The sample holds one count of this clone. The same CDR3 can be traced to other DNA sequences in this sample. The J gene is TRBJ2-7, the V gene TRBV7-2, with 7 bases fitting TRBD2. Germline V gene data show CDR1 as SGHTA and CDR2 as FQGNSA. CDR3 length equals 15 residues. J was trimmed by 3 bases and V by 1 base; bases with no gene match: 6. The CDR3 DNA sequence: TGTGCCAGCAGCTTAGAGGCGGGGGAGGGCTACGAGCAGTACTTC. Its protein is CASSLEAGEGYEQYF.

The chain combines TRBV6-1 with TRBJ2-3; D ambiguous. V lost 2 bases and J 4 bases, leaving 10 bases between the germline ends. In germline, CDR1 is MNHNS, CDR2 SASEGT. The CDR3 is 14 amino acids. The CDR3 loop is CASSELHSSDTQYF. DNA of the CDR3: TGTGCCAGCAGTGAACTCCACTCATCAGATACGCAGTATTTT.

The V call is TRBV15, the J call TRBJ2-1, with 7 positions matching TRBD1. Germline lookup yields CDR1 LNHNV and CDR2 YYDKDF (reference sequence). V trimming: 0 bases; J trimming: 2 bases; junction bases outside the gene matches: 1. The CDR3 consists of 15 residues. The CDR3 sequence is CATSREGQPYNEQFF. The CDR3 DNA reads TGTGCCACCAGCAGAGAGGGACAGCCCTACAATGAGCAGTTCTTC.

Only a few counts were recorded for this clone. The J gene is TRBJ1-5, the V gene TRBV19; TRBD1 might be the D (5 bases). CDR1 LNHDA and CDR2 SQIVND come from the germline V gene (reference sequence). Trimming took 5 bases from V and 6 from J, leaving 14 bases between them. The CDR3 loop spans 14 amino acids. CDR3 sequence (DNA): TGTGCCAGTAGTGGGAGGACATCGACTCAGCCCCAGCATTTT. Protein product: CASSGRTSTQPQHF.

In nucleotides, the CDR3 is TGTGCTAGTGGTTTGGCGGGAGCCAAAAACATTCAGTACTTC. Its translation is CASGLAGAKNIQYF. The genes are TRBV12-5 and TRBJ2-4, with unresolved D. Trimming stripped 1 base from V and 0 bases from J, with 4 bases between. The germline V gene has CDR1 LGHNT and CDR2 FRNRAP. This CDR3 comprises 14 residues.

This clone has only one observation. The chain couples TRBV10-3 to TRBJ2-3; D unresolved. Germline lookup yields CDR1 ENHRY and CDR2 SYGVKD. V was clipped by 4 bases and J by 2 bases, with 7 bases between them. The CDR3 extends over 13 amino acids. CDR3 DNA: TGTGCCATCAGTGTTGCGGACACAGATACGCAGTATTTT. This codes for CAISVADTDTQYF.

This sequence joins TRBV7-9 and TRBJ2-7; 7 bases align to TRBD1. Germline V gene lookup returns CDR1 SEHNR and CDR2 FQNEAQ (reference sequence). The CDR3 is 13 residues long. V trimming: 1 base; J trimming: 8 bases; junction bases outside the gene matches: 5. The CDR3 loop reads CASSLGGTDKQYF. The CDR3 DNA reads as TGTGCCAGCAGCTTAGGAGGGACAGACAAGCAGTACTTC.

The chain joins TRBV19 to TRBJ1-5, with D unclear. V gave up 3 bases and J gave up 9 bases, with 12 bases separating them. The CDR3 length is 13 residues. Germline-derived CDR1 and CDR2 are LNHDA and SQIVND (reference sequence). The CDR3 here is CASSMDGSGPQHF. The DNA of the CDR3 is TGTGCCAGTAGTATGGATGGCTCGGGGCCCCAGCATTTT.